This T cell receptor (beta chain) comes out of a study of OX40 agonist ivuxolimab in advanced cancers. As for the study in general: Ivuxolimab is an agonistic anti-OX40 (CD134) antibody, and patients were treated with it. With a range of roughly 23 to 90, age averaged approximately 55 years, and 65% to 90% were male. Antecedent anti-PD-1, anti-PD-L1 or anti-CTLA-4 therapy was permissible, with around 40% having received some.

The CDR3 sequence is 14 residues long. The V gene's germline CDR1 is SGHNT and CDR2 YENEEA. V was cut by 1 base and J by 7 bases, with 11 bases left in between. Generated by immunoSEQ multiplex PCR, the TCRdb table keeps only in-frame clones and is missing some. The profile covers over 70,000 clones, with around 89% appearing a single time and 7% to 8.5% taken by the ten largest. The chain uses TRBV11-3 and TRBJ2-4; perhaps TRBD2 as D (6 bases). The TCR comes from an adult with an advanced solid tumor such as melanoma, head and neck, liver or kidney cancer. The sample here was CD4+ or CD8+ T cells sorted from blood, taken in a trial of the OX40 agonist ivuxolimab. CDR3 sequence reads: CASSLVAVANIQYF. Written as DNA, the CDR3 is TGTGCCAGCAGCTTAGTAGCGGTAGCCAACATTCAGTACTTC.